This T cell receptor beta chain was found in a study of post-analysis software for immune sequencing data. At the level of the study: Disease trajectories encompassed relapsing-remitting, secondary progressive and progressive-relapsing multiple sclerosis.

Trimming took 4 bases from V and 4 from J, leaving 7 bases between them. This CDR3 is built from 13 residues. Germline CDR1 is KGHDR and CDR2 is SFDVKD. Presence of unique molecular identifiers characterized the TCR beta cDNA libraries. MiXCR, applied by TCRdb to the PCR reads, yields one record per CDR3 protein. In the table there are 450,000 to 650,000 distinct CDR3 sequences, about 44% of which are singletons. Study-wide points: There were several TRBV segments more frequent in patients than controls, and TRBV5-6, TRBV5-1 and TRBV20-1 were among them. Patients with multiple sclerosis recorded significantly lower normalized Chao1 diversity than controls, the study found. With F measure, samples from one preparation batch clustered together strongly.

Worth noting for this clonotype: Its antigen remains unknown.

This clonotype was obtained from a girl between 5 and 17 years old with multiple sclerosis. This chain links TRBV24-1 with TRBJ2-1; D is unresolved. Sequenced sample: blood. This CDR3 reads CATSESGYNEQFF. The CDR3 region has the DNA TGTGCCACCAGTGAGTCCGGGTACAATGAGCAGTTCTTC.